This T cell receptor beta chain is from a study of response to subunit inactivated influenza vaccine. Whole-study findings and limits: New T cells are recruited in small numbers by each seasonal influenza vaccination, according to the authors' suggestion.

The V and J ends lost 1 base and 5 bases, in that order; junction bases with no gene match: 5. In germline, CDR1 is SGHRS, CDR2 YFSETQ. The CDR3 extends over 15 amino acids. Via MiXCR, TCRdb re-called the RT-PCR reads, giving one row per CDR3 protein. This table has approximately 230,000 distinct CDR3 sequences, 12% appearing once. This clonotype was recorded a few times. Its antigen is unidentified. This sequence joins TRBV5-1 and TRBJ1-1, with 10 positions matching TRBD1. Sample: non-naive T cells sorted from PBMCs, taken around two weeks before vaccination. The clonotype was recovered from a man in his fifties or sixties who received an inactivated influenza vaccine. CDR3 residues: CASSLLGDRGTEAFF. The CDR3 DNA sequence: TGCGCCAGCAGCTTGTTAGGGGACAGGGGAACTGAAGCTTTCTTT.